The 32 T cell receptor beta chains presented below share a single source sample, sequenced in a study of T cells in Graves' hyperthyroidism and ophthalmopathy. What was amplified from RNA transcripts were TCR beta CDR3 regions. TCR CDR3 underwent first-round RT-PCR with the HTBI primer set. One entry per CDR3 protein results from TCRdb running MiXCR on the multiplex PCR reads. In the table there are 650,000 to 800,000 distinct CDR3 sequences, about 45% of which are singletons. Material for sequencing was peripheral blood or thyroid tissue (not recorded which). These receptors were obtained from an adult man with Graves' disease, either hyperthyroidism or ophthalmopathy (not recorded which).

A note on this clonotype: One junction end does not reproduce the germline sequence, and a read error may be involved. The CDR3 here is CASSGTGGTGGHTF. The CDR3 DNA is TGTGCCAGCAGTGGGACAGGGGGCACAGGTGGCCACACCTTC. This sequence joins TRBV4-2 and TRBJ1-2; 12 nucleotides align to TRBD1. This CDR3 region has 14 residues. CDR1 and CDR2 (germline): LGHNA, YNFKEQ.

This clonotype was detected many times. The rearrangement uses TRBV2 and TRBJ1-5; D not certain. Per the germline V gene, CDR1 is SNHLY and CDR2 is FYNNEI. V was shortened by 4 bases and J by 4 bases, with 5 bases between the two germline ends. CDR3 length equals 12 residues. CDR3 sequence: CASSAPNQPQHF. For the CDR3, the DNA is TGTGCCAGCAGTGCTCCGAATCAGCCCCAGCATTTT.

This clonotype was recorded at least ten times. The chain has TRBV10-3 and TRBJ1-2; 7 nucleotides match TRBD1. Germline CDR1 and CDR2: ENHRY and SYGVKD. The length of the CDR3 is 11 residues. After removal of 4 bases from V and 8 bases from J, the junction contained 1 base not matched to a gene. This chain's CDR3 is CAISGQGGYTF. As DNA, the CDR3 is TGTGCCATCAGTGGACAGGGAGGCTACACCTTC.

This clonotype showed up many times. The chain employs TRBV2 and TRBJ1-5; D perhaps matches TRBD1 (5 bases). CDR3 length: 13 residues. Germline values: CDR1 SNHLY, CDR2 FYNNEI. Between the trimmed V and J ends, which lost 7 bases and 5 bases, there was a span of 12 bases. CDR3: CASKAGGDQPQHF. The CDR3 DNA reads as TGTGCCAGCAAGGCAGGAGGGGATCAGCCCCAGCATTTT.

This clonotype was seen a handful of times. The V gene is TRBV5-1, the J gene TRBJ1-1; no reliable D call. This CDR3 is 12 amino acids long. Per germline, CDR1 SGHRS and CDR2 YFSETQ. The V end lost 0 bases, the J end lost 10 bases, and 10 bases lay between the germline ends. The CDR3, as DNA: TGCGCCAGCAGCTTGGACGCGGCGGGAGCTTTCTTT. It translates to CASSLDAAGAFF.

A note on this clonotype: Sequence at one end of the junction differs from germline and may be a read error. CDR3 region: CASTWTSKDTQYF. CDR3 DNA: TGTGCCAGCACTTGGACTAGCAAAGATACGCAGTATTTT. The chain uses TRBV2 and TRBJ2-3, with 8 bases matching TRBD2. The CDR3 has 13 residues. The V gene's germline CDR1 is SNHLY and CDR2 FYNNEI.

The chain uses TRBV5-1 and TRBJ1-1, with D perhaps TRBD1 (6 bases). The CDR3 runs to 12 residues. Looked up from germline, CDR1 is SGHRS and CDR2 is YFSETQ. Trimming stripped 5 bases from V and 11 bases from J, with 16 bases between. CDR3 DNA: TGCGCCAGCAGAGGGACACTTCAGTGGGCTTTCTTT. It is translated as CASRGTLQWAFF.

The CDR3 DNA sequence: TGCAGTGCAACCAGTCCCGGGACAGGGGGAGTAGTAGGTCAGCCCCAGCATTTT. Its protein is CSATSPGTGGVVGQPQHF. The rearrangement uses TRBV20-1 and TRBJ1-5; TRBD1 matches at 11 bases. CDR3 length equals 18 residues. The J segment lost 6 bases and the V segment lost 6 bases, leaving 19 bases of the junction unmatched. CDR1 is DFQATT and CDR2 is SNEGSKA in the germline V gene (reference sequence).

This clonotype has at least ten counts. V is TRBV7-9 and J is TRBJ2-5; 8 nucleotides agree with TRBD1. Germline V gene sequence: CDR1 SEHNR, CDR2 FQNEAQ (reference sequence). The J segment lost 4 bases and the V segment lost 7 bases, leaving 14 bases of the junction unmatched. The CDR3 sequence is 16 residues long. CDR3 loop: CASTHARDRGSETQYF. The CDR3 nucleotides are TGTGCCAGCACCCACGCCCGAGACAGGGGTTCAGAGACCCAGTACTTC. The full variable domain, rest sourced from reference TRBV7-9 and TRBJ2-5, is DTGVSQNPRHKITKRGQNVTFRCDPISEHNRLYWYRQTLGQGPEFLTYFQNEAQLEKSRLLSDRFSAERPKGSFSTLEIQRTEQGDSAMYLCASTHARDRGSETQYFGPGTRLLVL.

The J gene is TRBJ1-4, the V gene TRBV5-4; the D gene is possibly TRBD1 (5 bases). The V and J ends lost 4 bases and 7 bases respectively, with 23 bases between them. Germline CDR1 reads SGHNT; CDR2 reads YYREEE (reference sequence). There are 17 residues in the CDR3. In DNA form, the CDR3 reads TGTGCCAGCAGCCAAGGGGCGAATATATGGGGGGGTGAAAAACTGTTTTTT. Translated, it gives CASSQGANIWGGEKLFF. Full variable domain (remainder filled in from reference TRBV5-4 and TRBJ1-4): ETGVTQSPTHLIKTRGQQVTLRCSSQSGHNTVSWYQQALGQGPQFIFQYYREEENGRGNFPPRFSGLQFPNYSSELNVNALELDDSALYLCASSQGANIWGGEKLFFGSGTQLSVL.

V gene TRBV7-6 combines with J gene TRBJ1-3; no firm D call. The CDR3 length is 13 residues. Germline assignment: CDR1 SGHVS and CDR2 FNYEAQ. V gave up 3 bases and J gave up 7 bases, with 10 bases separating them. DNA for the CDR3: TGTGCCAGCAGCTTCGAGGTTGGGAACACCATATATTTT. Amino acids: CASSFEVGNTIYF.

This clonotype was detected a few times. The J gene is TRBJ2-2, the V gene TRBV12-3 or TRBV12-4; TRBD1 matches 9 bases. The trim removed 5 bases at V and 7 bases at J, leaving 2 bases unmatched. The CDR3 spans 13 residues. The CDR3 reads CASSGTGHGELFF. CDR3 DNA: TGTGCCAGCAGTGGGACAGGGCACGGGGAGCTGTTTTTT.

This clonotype was observed a few times. The rearrangement uses TRBV7-8 and TRBJ1-2; a weak D match, TRBD1 (6 bases). The germline gives CDR1 SGHVS, CDR2 FQNEAQ. V lost 1 base and J lost 3, with 12 bases in between. CDR3 length: 15 amino acids. The CDR3 reads CASSLVPGDDYGYTF. CDR3 bases: TGTGCCAGCAGCTTAGTGCCAGGGGACGACTATGGCTACACCTTC.

This clonotype has more than one count but fewer than ten. The rearrangement joins TRBV9 to TRBJ1-6; D remains ambiguous. Between the trimmed V and J ends, which lost 8 bases and 10 bases, there was a span of 13 bases. The CDR3 covers 12 residues. Germline V gene lookup returns CDR1 SGDLS and CDR2 YYNGEE. This CDR3 is CARAWVGSPLHF. The CDR3 DNA follows: TGTGCCAGGGCGTGGGTAGGGTCACCCCTCCACTTT.

This chain links TRBV5-1 with TRBJ2-7; possibly TRBD2 for D (6 bases). This CDR3 has 14 amino acids. The V gene lost 0 bases and the J gene lost 2 bases, with 9 bases spanning the gap. The germline V gene encodes CDR1 SGHRS and CDR2 YFSETQ. The CDR3 DNA is TGCGCCAGCAGCTTGGAGCGGGTAGCCTACGAGCAGTACTTC. It codes for CASSLERVAYEQYF. The entire variable domain, with the rest obtained from reference TRBV5-1 and TRBJ2-7, is as follows: KAGVTQTPRYLIKTRGQQVTLSCSPISGHRSVSWYQQTPGQGLQFLFEYFSETQRNKGNFPGRFSGRQFSNSRSEMNVSTLELGDSALYLCASSLERVAYEQYFGPGTRLTVT.

The gene calls are TRBV15 and TRBJ2-7, with a weak D call TRBD2 (6 bases). Germline V gene lookup returns CDR1 LNHNV and CDR2 YYDKDF (reference sequence). The CDR3 has 15 residues. Between the trimmed V and J ends, which lost 3 bases and 5 bases, there was a span of 17 bases. The CDR3: CATSSPGDRRNEQYF. The DNA for the CDR3 is TGTGCCACCAGCAGCCCGGGAGACCGGAGGAACGAGCAGTACTTC.

This chain joins TRBV5-5 and TRBJ1-1; D might be TRBD1 (6 bases). The CDR3 runs 14 residues. Germline V lookup: CDR1 SGHKS, CDR2 YYEKEE (reference sequence). Trimming left V 2 bases short and J 8 bases short, with 16 bases between. The chain's CDR3 is CASSLQGGTEEAFF. CDR3 DNA: TGTGCCAGCAGCTTACAGGGAGGGACTGAAGAAGCTTTCTTT.

On this clonotype: Possible read error: a much larger clone is one base away. The chain carries TRBV15 and TRBJ2-7, with D perhaps matching TRBD2 (5 bases). The CDR3 is made up of 14 amino acids. Germline V gives CDR1 LNHNV, CDR2 YYDKDF (reference sequence). The CDR3 reads CATSQPGRGDERYF. As DNA, the CDR3 is TGTGCCACCAGTCAGCCGGGGAGAGGTGACGAGCGGTACTTC.

The chain employs TRBV20-1 and TRBJ1-5, with D perhaps matching TRBD1 (6 bases). V lost 5 bases and J 4 bases, leaving 15 bases between the germline ends. CDR1 DFQATT and CDR2 SNEGSKA come from the germline V gene (reference sequence). CDR3 size: 14 residues. CDR3 sequence (DNA): TGCAGTGCTCCCTCGGAACAGGGTAATCAGCCCCAGCATTTT. Encoded protein: CSAPSEQGNQPQHF.

This clonotype has a handful of counts. The chain joins TRBV11-2 to TRBJ1-2; D is unresolved. Germline V gene data show CDR1 as SGHAT and CDR2 as FQNNGV. CDR3 length: 17 amino acids. V lost 7 bases to trimming and J lost 4 bases, with 25 bases between them. Here the CDR3 DNA reads TGTGCCAGCACCCAACCCCCCGGGCCTTCCAGACCCTATGGCTACACCTTC. Its translation is CASTQPPGPSRPYGYTF.

This chain joins TRBV12-3 or TRBV12-4 and TRBJ1-2; 7 bases line up with TRBD1. This CDR3 has 13 residues. The J segment lost 6 bases and the V segment lost 6 bases, leaving 7 bases of the junction unmatched. CDR3 nucleotide sequence: TGTGCCAGCAGCTCGACAGGGCTTGATGGCTACACCTTC. Amino acid sequence: CASSSTGLDGYTF.

The genes are TRBV29-1 and TRBJ1-4, with a tentative D call TRBD1 (5 bases). This CDR3 region has 14 residues. From germline, CDR1 is SQVTM and CDR2 ANQGSEA. Trimming cost V 7 bases and J 2 bases, with 14 bases left between them. The CDR3 sequence: CSELTVNTNEKLFF. The DNA for the CDR3 is TGCAGCGAGCTGACAGTGAACACTAATGAAAAACTGTTTTTT.

The chain employs TRBV19 and TRBJ1-5; 8 bases agree with TRBD1. This CDR3 spans 15 amino acids. Germline CDR1 and CDR2: LNHDA and SQIVND (reference sequence). Trimming removed 5 bases from V and 6 bases from J; junction bases left unmatched: 9. In DNA form, the CDR3 reads TGTGCCAGTAGTGTCGGACAGGGACGGTTTCAGCCCCAGCATTTT. Its protein product is CASSVGQGRFQPQHF. The whole variable domain, remainder taken from reference TRBV19 and TRBJ1-5, is DGGITQSPKYLFRKEGQNVTLSCEQNLNHDAMYWYRQDPGQGLRLIYYSQIVNDFQKGDIAEGYSVSREKKESFPLTVTSAQKNPTAFYLCASSVGQGRFQPQHFGDGTRLSIL.

This clonotype was counted at least ten times. The chain employs TRBV2 and TRBJ2-7; TRBD1 matches 9 bases. J lost 1 base, V lost 3 bases, and 4 bases had no gene match. This CDR3 is built from 15 residues. The germline CDR1 and CDR2 sequences are SNHLY and FYNNEI. This chain's CDR3 is CASSERGQGSYEQYF. The DNA of the CDR3 is TGTGCCAGCAGTGAGCGAGGACAGGGGTCCTACGAGCAGTACTTC.

The chain is built from TRBV6-5 and TRBJ2-7; D ambiguous. This CDR3 region has 13 residues. Trimming shortened V by 2 bases and J by 3 bases, and 8 bases separated the two germline ends. Germline lookup yields CDR1 MNHEY and CDR2 SVGAGI. The CDR3 is CASSYALFYEQYF. As DNA, the CDR3 is TGTGCCAGCAGTTACGCACTTTTCTACGAGCAGTACTTC.

The chain carries TRBV9 and TRBJ1-2, with D possibly being TRBD1 (6 bases). CDR1 and CDR2 from the germline V gene are SGDLS and YYNGEE. Trimming removed 0 bases at V and 5 bases at J, with 17 bases between. CDR3 length equals 16 residues. The CDR3 region has the DNA TGTGCCAGCAGCGTAGACCTGAGGGGGTTTGAGTATGGCTACACCTTC. Translating gives CASSVDLRGFEYGYTF.

The CDR3 spells CASRWDSSSYEQYF. Written as DNA, the CDR3 is TGTGCCAGCAGATGGGACAGCAGCTCCTACGAGCAGTACTTC. The chain links TRBV6-1 to TRBJ2-7, with 7 bases fitting TRBD1. Germline trimming cut 6 bases from V and 0 bases from J; bases unmatched to any gene: 5. The CDR3 consists of 14 residues. Germline CDR1 reads MNHNS; CDR2 reads SASEGT.

This clonotype was seen many times. The chain links TRBV7-8 to TRBJ2-7; the D gene could be TRBD1 or TRBD2 (5 bases each). V lost 1 base and J lost 3, with 7 bases in between. Germline V gene lookup returns CDR1 SGHVS and CDR2 FQNEAQ. The CDR3 runs to 13 residues. CDR3 residues: CASSLGDHYEQYF. In DNA form, the CDR3 reads TGTGCCAGCAGCTTAGGGGACCACTACGAGCAGTACTTC. Full variable domain (rest looked up from reference TRBV7-8 and TRBJ2-7): GAGVSQSPRYKVAKRGQDVALRCDPISGHVSLFWYQQALGQGPEFLTYFQNEAQLDKSGLPSDRFFAERPEGSVSTLKIQRTQQEDSAVYLCASSLGDHYEQYFGPGTRLTVT.

The gene calls are TRBV20-1 and TRBJ1-1; D perhaps matches TRBD1 (6 bases). There are 15 residues in the CDR3. V lost 6 bases and J lost 3, with 20 bases in between. From germline, CDR1 is DFQATT and CDR2 SNEGSKA (reference sequence). This CDR3 is CSAYPGGEIHTEAFF. In nucleotides, the CDR3 is TGCAGTGCCTATCCGGGGGGCGAAATTCACACTGAAGCTTTCTTT.

The CDR3 sequence: CSARTGAEQETQYF. The CDR3 region has the DNA TGCAGTGCTAGAACGGGGGCAGAACAAGAGACCCAGTACTTC. This chain uses TRBV20-1 with TRBJ2-5; D is tentatively TRBD1 or TRBD2 (6 bases each). The CDR3 runs 14 residues. Germline V gene sequence: CDR1 DFQATT, CDR2 SNEGSKA (reference sequence). With 2 bases removed from V and 2 bases from J, the gap between germline ends came to 12 bases.

This chain connects TRBV7-2 to TRBJ1-4; D remains ambiguous. The ends were cut back, 2 bases at V and 8 bases at J, with 15 bases in the middle. Germline CDR1 and CDR2: SGHTA and FQGNSA. This CDR3 has 15 residues. This CDR3 is CASSLRSGGGEKLFF. CDR3 nucleotide sequence: TGTGCCAGCAGCTTAAGGTCGGGCGGCGGCGAAAAACTGTTTTTT. Full variable domain (rest looked up from reference TRBV7-2 and TRBJ1-4): GAGVSQSPSNKVTEKGKDVELRCDPISGHTALYWYRQSLGQGLEFLIYFQGNSAPDKSGLPSDRFSAERTGGSVSTLTIQRTQQEDSAVYLCASSLRSGGGEKLFFGSGTQLSVL.

Details on this clonotype: A read error may produce the germline difference seen at one junction end. The chain uses TRBV7-2 and TRBJ1-4, with D unresolved. The CDR3 has 14 residues. From germline, CDR1 is SGHTA and CDR2 FQGNSA. The CDR3 DNA reads as TGTGCCAGCAGCTCCATCAGCGCCGATGAAGAACTGTTTTTT. It specifies CASSSISADEELFF.